This T cell receptor (beta chain) originates from a study of T cell repertoires in aging, cancer and after chemotherapy. Looking at the study overall: Pre- and post-chemotherapy samples were paired from chronic lymphocytic leukemia patients treated with fludarabine- or bendamustine-based regimens.

CDR3 size: 14 residues. Germline assignment: CDR1 SEHNR and CDR2 FQNEAQ (reference sequence). The V end was cut by 6 bases, the J end by 2 bases, with 14 bases between. Study-level findings and limits: Median generation probability rose over the chemotherapy interval in each cancer cohort, suggesting rebound thymic output. Untreated cancer patients had significantly lower blood TCR diversity than age-matched healthy donors.

Multiplex touch-down PCR with TRB-A/B primers amplified rearranged V-D-J TRB sequences. TCRdb re-called the multiplex PCR reads through MiXCR, storing one row per CDR3 protein. The sample records about 980 distinct CDR3 sequences, approximately 26% being singletons. About this clonotype itself: Its antigen is undetermined.

The template was genomic DNA from peripheral blood, not RNA. V is TRBV7-9 and J is TRBJ2-7; no reliable D call. The sequenced material came from blood. This TCR derives from a human donor with a blood cancer. The CDR3 is CASRRVQPPYEQYF. Written as DNA, the CDR3 is TGTGCCAGCAGAAGAGTACAGCCACCCTACGAGCAGTACTTC.